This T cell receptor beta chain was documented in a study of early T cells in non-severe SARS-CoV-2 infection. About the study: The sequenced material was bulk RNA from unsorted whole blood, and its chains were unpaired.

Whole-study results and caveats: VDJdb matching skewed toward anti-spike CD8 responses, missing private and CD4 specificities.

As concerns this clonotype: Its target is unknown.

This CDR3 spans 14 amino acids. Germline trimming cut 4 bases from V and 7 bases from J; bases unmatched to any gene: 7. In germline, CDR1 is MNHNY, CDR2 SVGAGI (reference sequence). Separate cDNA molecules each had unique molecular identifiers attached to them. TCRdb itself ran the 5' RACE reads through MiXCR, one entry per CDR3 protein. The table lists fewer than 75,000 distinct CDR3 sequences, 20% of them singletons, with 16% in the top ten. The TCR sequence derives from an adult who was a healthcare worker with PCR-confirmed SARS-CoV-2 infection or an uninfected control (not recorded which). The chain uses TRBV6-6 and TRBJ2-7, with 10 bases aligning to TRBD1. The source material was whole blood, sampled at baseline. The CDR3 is CASSLPGQGYEQYF. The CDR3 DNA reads TGTGCCAGCAGTTTGCCGGGACAGGGGTATGAGCAGTACTTC.